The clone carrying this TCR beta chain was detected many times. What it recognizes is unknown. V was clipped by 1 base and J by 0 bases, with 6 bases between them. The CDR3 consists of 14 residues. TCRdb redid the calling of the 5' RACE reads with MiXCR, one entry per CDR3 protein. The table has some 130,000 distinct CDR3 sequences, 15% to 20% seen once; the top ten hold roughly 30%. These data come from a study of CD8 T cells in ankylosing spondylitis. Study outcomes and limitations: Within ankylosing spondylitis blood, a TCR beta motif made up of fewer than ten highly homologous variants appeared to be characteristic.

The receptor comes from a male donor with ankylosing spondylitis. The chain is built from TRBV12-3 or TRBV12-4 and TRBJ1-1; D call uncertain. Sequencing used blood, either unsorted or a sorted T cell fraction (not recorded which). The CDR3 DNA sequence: TGTGCCAGCAGTTTAGGGGGTTTGAACACTGAAGCTTTCTTT. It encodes CASSLGGLNTEAFF.